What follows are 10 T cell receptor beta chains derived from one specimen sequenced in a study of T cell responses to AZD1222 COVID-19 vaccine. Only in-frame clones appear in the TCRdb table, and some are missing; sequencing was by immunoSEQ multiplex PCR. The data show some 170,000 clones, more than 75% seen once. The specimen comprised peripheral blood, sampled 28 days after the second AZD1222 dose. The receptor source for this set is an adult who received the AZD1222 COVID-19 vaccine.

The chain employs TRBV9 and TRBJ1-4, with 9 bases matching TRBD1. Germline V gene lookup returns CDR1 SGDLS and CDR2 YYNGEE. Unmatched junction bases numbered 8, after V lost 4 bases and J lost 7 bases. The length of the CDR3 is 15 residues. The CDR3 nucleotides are TGTGCCAGCAGCCCCCAGGACAGGGGAAGTGAAAAACTGTTTTTT. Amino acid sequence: CASSPQDRGSEKLFF. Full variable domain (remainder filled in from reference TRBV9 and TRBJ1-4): DSGVTQTPKHLITATGQRVTLRCSPRSGDLSVYWYQQSLDQGLQFLIQYYNGEERAKGNILERFSAQQFPDLHSELNLSSLELGDSALYFCASSPQDRGSEKLFFGSGTQLSVL.

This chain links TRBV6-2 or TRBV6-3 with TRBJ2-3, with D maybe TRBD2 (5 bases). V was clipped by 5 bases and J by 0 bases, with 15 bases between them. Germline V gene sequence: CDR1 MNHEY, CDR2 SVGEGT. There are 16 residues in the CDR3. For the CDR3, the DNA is TGTGCCAGCAGTCGCCCCCGGGAAACCAGCACAGATACGCAGTATTTT. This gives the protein CASSRPRETSTDTQYF.

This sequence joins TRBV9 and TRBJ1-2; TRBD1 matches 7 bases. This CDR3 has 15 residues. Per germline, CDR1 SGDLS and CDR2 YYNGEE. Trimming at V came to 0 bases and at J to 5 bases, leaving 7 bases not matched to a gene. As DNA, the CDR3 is TGTGCCAGCAGCGTAGCAGGGACAGATGTTTATGGCTACACCTTC. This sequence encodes CASSVAGTDVYGYTF.

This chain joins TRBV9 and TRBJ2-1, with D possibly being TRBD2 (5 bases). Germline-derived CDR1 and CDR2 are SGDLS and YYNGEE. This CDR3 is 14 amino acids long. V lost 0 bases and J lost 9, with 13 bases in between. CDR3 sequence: CASSVEGVGGEQFF. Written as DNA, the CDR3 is TGTGCCAGCAGCGTAGAAGGTGTTGGAGGTGAGCAGTTCTTC.

CDR3 DNA: TGTGCCAGCAGCTCCGGTGGGCTAAGGACAGATCTGAACACCGGGGAGCTGTTTTTT. Protein: CASSSGGLRTDLNTGELFF. The V gene is TRBV5-6, the J gene TRBJ2-2; D perhaps matches TRBD1 (6 bases). The CDR3 has 19 amino acids. CDR1 SGHDT and CDR2 YYEEEE come from the germline V gene. The V end was cut by 3 bases, the J end by 1 base, with 22 bases between.

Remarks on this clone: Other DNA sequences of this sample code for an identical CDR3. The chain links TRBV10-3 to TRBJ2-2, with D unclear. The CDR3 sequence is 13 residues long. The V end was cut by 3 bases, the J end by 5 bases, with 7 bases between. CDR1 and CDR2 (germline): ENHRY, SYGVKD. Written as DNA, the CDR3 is TGTGCCATCAGTGATAGGGAAACCGGGGAGCTGTTTTTT. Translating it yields CAISDRETGELFF.

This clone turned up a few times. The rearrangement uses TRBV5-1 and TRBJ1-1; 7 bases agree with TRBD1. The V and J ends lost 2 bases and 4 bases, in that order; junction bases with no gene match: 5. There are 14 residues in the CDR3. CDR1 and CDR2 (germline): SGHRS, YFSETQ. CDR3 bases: TGCGCCAGCAGCTTACAGGGGAAGACCACTGAAGCTTTCTTT. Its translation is CASSLQGKTTEAFF. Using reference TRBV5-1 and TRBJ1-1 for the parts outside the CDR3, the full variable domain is KAGVTQTPRYLIKTRGQQVTLSCSPISGHRSVSWYQQTPGQGLQFLFEYFSETQRNKGNFPGRFSGRQFSNSRSEMNVSTLELGDSALYLCASSLQGKTTEAFFGQGTRLTVV.

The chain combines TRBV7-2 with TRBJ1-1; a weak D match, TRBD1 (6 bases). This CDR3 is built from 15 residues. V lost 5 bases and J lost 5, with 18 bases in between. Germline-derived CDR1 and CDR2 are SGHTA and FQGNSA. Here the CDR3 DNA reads TGTGCCAGCAGCCCCCAATCCTCAGGGGTGACTGAAGCTTTCTTT. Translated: CASSPQSSGVTEAFF.

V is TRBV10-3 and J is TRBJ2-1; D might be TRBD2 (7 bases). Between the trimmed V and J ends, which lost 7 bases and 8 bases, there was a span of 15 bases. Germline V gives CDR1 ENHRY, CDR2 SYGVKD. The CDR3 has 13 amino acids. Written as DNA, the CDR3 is TGTGCCATCAAGGAGGGGGGGTCGGATGAGCAGTTCTTC. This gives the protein CAIKEGGSDEQFF.

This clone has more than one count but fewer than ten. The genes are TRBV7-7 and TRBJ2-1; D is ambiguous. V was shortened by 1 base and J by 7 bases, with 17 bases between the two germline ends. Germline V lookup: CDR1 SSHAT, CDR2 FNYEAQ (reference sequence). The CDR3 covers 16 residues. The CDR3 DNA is TGTGCCAGCAGCTTAGGAGAGAAGGGTCTGGGGAATGAGCAGTTCTTC. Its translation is CASSLGEKGLGNEQFF.